This TCR beta chain was identified during a study of OX40 agonist ivuxolimab in advanced cancers. About the study: Males comprised about 78% of the group, whose mean age was approximately 60 years (range roughly 20 to 85). Partial responses were achieved by three patients, one with hepatocellular carcinoma and two with cutaneous melanoma. Study-level results: Mean expanded clone counts were higher in CD8+ than CD4+ T cells.

In the case of this clone: Its specificity is unknown.

The CDR3 contains 16 residues. From germline, CDR1 is LGHNA and CDR2 YSLEER. Trimming took 3 bases from V and 7 from J; bases not matched to a gene: 14. Sequenced by immunoSEQ multiplex PCR; TCRdb stores in-frame clones only, minus some. The sample includes fewer than 85,000 clones, approximately 87% seen only once; the top ten take over 0.7%. Any history of autoimmune disease or systemic immunosuppression disqualified patients. The rearrangement joins TRBV4-3 to TRBJ1-2; TRBD1 aligns across 7 bases. The receptor comes from an adult with an advanced solid tumor such as melanoma, head and neck, liver or kidney cancer. The material was CD4+ or CD8+ T cells sorted from blood, obtained in a trial of the OX40 agonist ivuxolimab. This chain's CDR3 is CASSQLLQGGPGGYTF. In DNA, the CDR3 is TGCGCCAGCAGCCAGTTACTTCAGGGGGGACCAGGTGGCTACACCTTC.